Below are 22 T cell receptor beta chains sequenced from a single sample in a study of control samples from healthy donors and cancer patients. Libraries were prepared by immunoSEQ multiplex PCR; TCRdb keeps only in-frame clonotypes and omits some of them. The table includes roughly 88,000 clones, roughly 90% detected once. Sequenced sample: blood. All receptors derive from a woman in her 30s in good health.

The CDR3 loop is CASRTLGSGNEQYF. As DNA, the CDR3 is TGTGCCAGCAGAACCTTAGGGTCTGGCAACGAGCAGTACTTC. The V gene is TRBV6-5, the J gene TRBJ2-7; D is unresolved. The CDR3 sequence is 14 residues long. CDR1 is MNHEY and CDR2 is SVGAGI in the germline V gene. Trimming removed 6 bases from V and 5 bases from J, with 17 bases in between.

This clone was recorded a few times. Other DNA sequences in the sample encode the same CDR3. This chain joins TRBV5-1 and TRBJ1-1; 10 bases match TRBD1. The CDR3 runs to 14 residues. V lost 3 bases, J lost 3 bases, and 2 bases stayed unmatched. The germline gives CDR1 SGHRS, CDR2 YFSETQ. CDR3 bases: TGCGCCAGCAGCTGGGACAGGGGAGACACTGAAGCTTTCTTT. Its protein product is CASSWDRGDTEAFF.

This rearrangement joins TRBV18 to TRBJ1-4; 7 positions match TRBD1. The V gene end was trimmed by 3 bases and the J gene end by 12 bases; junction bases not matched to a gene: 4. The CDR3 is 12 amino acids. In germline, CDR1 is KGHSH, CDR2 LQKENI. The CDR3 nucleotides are TGTGCCAGCTCACCCAGGACAGGAGAACTGTTTTTT. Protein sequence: CASSPRTGELFF.

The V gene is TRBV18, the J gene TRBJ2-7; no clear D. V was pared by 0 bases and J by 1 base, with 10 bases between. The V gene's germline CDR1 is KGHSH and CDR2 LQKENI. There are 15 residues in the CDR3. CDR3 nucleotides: TGTGCCAGCTCACCACCGTCCTTAACGTCCTACGAGCAGTACTTC. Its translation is CASSPPSLTSYEQYF.

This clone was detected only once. The DNA for the CDR3 is TGTGCCAGCAGCCTGGGGACATCAAACACTGAAGCTTTCTTT. Its protein product is CASSLGTSNTEAFF. This chain joins TRBV7-9 and TRBJ1-1; the D gene is possibly TRBD1 (6 bases). Trimming pared 5 bases from V and 2 bases from J, leaving 12 bases between. The CDR3 length is 14 residues. Germline assignment: CDR1 SEHNR and CDR2 FQNEAQ (reference sequence).

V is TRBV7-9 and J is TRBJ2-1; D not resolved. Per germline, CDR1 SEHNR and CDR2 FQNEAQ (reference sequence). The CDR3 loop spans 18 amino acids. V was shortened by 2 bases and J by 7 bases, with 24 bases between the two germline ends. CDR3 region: CASSLTAPDPRPRNEQFF. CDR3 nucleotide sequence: TGTGCCAGCAGCTTAACAGCACCGGACCCGCGACCCAGGAATGAGCAGTTCTTC.

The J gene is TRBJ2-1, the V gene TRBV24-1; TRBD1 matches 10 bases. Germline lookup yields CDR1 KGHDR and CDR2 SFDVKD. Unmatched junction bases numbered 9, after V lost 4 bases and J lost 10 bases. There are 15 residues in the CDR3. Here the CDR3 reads CATSDAGTGAREQFF. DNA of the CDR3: TGTGCCACCAGTGACGCCGGGACAGGGGCCCGGGAGCAGTTCTTC.

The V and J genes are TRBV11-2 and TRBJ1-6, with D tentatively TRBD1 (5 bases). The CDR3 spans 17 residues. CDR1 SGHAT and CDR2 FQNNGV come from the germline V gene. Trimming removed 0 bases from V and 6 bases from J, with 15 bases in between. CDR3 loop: CASSLDLQGRPNSPLHF. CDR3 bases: TGTGCCAGCAGCTTAGATCTCCAGGGTAGGCCTAATTCACCCCTCCACTTT. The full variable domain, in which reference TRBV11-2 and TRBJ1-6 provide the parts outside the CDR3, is EAGVAQSPRYKIIEKRQSVAFWCNPISGHATLYWYQQILGQGPKLLIQFQNNGVVDDSQLPKDRFSAERLKGVDSTLKIQPAKLEDSAVYLCASSLDLQGRPNSPLHFGNGTRLTVT.

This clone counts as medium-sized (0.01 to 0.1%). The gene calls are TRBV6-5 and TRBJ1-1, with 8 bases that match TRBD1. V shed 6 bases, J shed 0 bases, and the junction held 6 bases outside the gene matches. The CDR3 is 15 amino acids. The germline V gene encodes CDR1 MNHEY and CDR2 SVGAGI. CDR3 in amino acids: CASRKPGQVNTEAFF. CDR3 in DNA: TGTGCCAGCAGGAAACCGGGACAGGTGAACACTGAAGCTTTCTTT.

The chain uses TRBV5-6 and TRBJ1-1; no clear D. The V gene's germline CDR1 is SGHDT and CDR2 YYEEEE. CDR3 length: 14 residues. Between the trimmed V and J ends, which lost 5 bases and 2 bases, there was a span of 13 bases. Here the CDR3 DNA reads TGTGCCAGCAGAGGATGGGGTGCTAACACTGAAGCTTTCTTT. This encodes CASRGWGANTEAFF.

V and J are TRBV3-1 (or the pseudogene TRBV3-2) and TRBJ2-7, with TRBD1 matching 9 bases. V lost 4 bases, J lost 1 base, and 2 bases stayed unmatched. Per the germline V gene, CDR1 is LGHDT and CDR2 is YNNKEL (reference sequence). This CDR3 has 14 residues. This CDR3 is CASSRGQGSYEQYF. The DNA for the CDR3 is TGTGCCAGCAGCCGGGGACAGGGTTCCTACGAGCAGTACTTC.

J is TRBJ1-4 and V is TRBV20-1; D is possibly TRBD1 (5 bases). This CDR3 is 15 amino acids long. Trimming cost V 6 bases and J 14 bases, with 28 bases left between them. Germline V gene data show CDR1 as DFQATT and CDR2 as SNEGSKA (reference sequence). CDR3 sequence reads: CSASGVGVKSRVLFF. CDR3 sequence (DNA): TGCAGTGCAAGTGGAGTGGGGGTCAAATCTAGGGTGCTGTTTTTT.

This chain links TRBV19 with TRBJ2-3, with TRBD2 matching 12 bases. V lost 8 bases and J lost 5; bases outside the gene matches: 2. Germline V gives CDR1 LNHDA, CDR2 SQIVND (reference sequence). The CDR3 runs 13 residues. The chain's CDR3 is CASQTSGGDTQYF. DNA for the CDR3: TGTGCCAGTCAGACTAGCGGGGGAGATACGCAGTATTTT. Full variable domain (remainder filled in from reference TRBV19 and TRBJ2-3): DGGITQSPKYLFRKEGQNVTLSCEQNLNHDAMYWYRQDPGQGLRLIYYSQIVNDFQKGDIAEGYSVSREKKESFPLTVTSAQKNPTAFYLCASQTSGGDTQYFGPGTRLTVL.

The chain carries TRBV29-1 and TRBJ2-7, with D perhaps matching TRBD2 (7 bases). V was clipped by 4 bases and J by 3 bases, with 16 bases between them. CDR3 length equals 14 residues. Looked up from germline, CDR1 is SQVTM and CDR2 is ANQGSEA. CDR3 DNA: TGCAGCGTTGGGAAGGGCGGGGGCCTCTACGAGCAGTACTTC. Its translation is CSVGKGGGLYEQYF.

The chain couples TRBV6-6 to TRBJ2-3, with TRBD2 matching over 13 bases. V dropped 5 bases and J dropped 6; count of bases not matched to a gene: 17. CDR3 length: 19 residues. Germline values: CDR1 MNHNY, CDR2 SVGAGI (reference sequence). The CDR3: CASSLPTSTSGGARDTQYF. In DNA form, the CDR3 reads TGTGCCAGCAGTCTACCTACCTCAACTAGCGGGGGGGCGAGGGATACGCAGTATTTT.

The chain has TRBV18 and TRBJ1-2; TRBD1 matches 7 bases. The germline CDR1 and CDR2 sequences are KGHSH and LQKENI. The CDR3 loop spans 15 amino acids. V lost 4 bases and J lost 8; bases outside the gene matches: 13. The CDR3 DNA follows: TGTGCCAGCTCACGAGACGACAGGGACCCTAGGGGCTACACCTTC. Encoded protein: CASSRDDRDPRGYTF.

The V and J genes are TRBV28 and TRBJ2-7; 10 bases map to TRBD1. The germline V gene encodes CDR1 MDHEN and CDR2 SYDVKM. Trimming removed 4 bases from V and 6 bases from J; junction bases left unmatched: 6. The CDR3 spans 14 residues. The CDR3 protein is CASSSPRQGAEQYF. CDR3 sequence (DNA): TGTGCCAGCAGTTCCCCTCGACAGGGGGCCGAGCAGTACTTC.

The CDR3 DNA follows: TGTGCCACCAGCAGACGGACAGGGGGCAACGAGCAGTACTTC. Translated: CATSRRTGGNEQYF. The chain couples TRBV15 to TRBJ2-7, with TRBD1 matching over 11 bases. Trimming took 2 bases from V and 5 from J; bases not matched to a gene: 2. The CDR3 length is 14 residues. In germline, CDR1 is LNHNV, CDR2 YYDKDF (reference sequence).

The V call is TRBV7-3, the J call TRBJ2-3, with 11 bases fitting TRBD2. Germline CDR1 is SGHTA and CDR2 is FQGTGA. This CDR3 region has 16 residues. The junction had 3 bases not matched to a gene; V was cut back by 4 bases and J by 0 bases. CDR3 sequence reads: CASSSTSGESTDTQYF. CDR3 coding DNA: TGTGCCAGCAGCTCGACTAGCGGGGAAAGCACAGATACGCAGTATTTT.

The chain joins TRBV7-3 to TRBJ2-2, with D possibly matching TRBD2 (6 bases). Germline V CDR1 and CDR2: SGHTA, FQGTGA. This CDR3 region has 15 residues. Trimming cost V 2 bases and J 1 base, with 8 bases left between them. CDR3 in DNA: TGTGCCAGCAGCTTAGCGGGGAGGAACACCGGGGAGCTGTTTTTT. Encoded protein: CASSLAGRNTGELFF. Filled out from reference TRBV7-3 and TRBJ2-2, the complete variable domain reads GAGVSQTPSNKVTEKGKYVELRCDPISGHTALYWYRQSLGQGPEFLIYFQGTGAADDSGLPNDRFFAVRPEGSVSTLKIQRTERGDSAVYLCASSLAGRNTGELFFGEGSRLTVL.

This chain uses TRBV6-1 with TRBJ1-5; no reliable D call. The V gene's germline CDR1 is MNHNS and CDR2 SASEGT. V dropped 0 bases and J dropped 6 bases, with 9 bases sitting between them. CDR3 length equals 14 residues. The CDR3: CASSEASEGQPQHF. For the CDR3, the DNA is TGTGCCAGCAGTGAAGCAAGCGAGGGTCAGCCCCAGCATTTT.

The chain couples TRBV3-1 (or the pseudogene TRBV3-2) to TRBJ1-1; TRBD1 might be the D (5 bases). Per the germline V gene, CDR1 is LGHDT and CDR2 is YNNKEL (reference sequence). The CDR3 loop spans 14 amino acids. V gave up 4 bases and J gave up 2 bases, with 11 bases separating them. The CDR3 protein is CASSPFQGNTEAFF. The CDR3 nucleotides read TGTGCCAGCAGCCCCTTTCAGGGAAACACTGAAGCTTTCTTT.